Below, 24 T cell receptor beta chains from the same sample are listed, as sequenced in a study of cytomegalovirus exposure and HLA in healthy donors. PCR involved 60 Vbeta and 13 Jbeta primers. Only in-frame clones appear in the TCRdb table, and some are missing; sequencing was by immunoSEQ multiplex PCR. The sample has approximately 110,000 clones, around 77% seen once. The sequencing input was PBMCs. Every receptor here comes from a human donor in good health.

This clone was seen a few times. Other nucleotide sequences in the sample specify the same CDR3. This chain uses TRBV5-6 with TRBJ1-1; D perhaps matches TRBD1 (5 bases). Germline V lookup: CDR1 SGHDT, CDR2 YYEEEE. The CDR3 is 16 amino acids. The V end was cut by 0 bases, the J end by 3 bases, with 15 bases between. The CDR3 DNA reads TGTGCCAGCAGCTTGGTGGGCGGCAGGGTCGACACTGAAGCTTTCTTT. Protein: CASSLVGGRVDTEAFF.

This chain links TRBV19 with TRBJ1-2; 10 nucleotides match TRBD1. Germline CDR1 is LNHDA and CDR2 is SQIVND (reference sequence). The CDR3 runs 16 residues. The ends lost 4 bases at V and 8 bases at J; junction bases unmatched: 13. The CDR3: CASSTRTPTGGIGYTF. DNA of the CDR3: TGTGCCAGTAGTACACGAACGCCGACAGGGGGCATCGGCTACACCTTC.

CDR3 nucleotides: TGTGCCAGCAGCTTTACGACAGGGGGCGAAGCTTTCTTT. Protein product: CASSFTTGGEAFF. The V gene is TRBV7-9, the J gene TRBJ1-1, with TRBD1 identical over 10 bases. The junction had 3 bases not matched to a gene; V was cut back by 3 bases and J by 8 bases. Germline V gene lookup returns CDR1 SEHNR and CDR2 FQNEAQ (reference sequence). This CDR3 contains 13 residues.

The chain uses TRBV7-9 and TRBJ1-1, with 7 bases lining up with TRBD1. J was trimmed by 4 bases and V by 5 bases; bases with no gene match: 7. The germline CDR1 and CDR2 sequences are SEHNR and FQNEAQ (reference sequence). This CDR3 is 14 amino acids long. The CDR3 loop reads CASSVRDRGTEAFF. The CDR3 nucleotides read TGTGCCAGCAGCGTACGGGACAGAGGCACTGAAGCTTTCTTT.

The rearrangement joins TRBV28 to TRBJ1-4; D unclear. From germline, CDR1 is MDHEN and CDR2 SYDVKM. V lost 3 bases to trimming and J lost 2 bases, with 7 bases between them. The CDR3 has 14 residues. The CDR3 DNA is TGTGCCAGCAGTTTCCGGGGTACTAATGAAAAACTGTTTTTT. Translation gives CASSFRGTNEKLFF.

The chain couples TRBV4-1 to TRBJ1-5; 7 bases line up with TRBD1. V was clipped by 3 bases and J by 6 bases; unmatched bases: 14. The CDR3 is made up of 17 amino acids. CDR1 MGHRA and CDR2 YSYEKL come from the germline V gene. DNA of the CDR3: TGCGCCAGCAGCCATGCAACAGGGGTCGGAGTAGGTCAGCCCCAGCATTTT. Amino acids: CASSHATGVGVGQPQHF.

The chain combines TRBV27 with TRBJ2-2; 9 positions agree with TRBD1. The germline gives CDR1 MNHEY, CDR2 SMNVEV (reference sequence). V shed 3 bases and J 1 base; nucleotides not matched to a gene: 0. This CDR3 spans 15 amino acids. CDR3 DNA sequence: TGTGCCAGCAGTTTGGGACAGGGGAACACCGGGGAGCTGTTTTTT. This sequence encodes CASSLGQGNTGELFF.

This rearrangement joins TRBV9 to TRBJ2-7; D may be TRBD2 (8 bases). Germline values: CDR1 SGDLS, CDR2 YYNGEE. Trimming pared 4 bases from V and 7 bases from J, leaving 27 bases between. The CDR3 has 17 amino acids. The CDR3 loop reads CASSFSRDSHPGGEQYF. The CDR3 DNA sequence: TGTGCCAGCAGCTTCAGCCGGGACAGCCACCCGGGGGGGGAGCAGTACTTC.

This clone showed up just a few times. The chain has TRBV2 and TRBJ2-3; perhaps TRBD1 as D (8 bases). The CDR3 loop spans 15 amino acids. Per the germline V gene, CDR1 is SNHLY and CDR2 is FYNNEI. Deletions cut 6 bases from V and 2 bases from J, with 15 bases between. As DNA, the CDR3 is TGTGCCAGCAGCGTACAGGGGGGGCTCACAGATACGCAGTATTTT. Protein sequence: CASSVQGGLTDTQYF. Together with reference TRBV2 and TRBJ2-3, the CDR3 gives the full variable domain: EPEVTQTPSHQVTQMGQEVILRCVPISNHLYFYWYRQILGQKVEFLVSFYNNEISEKSEIFDDQFSVERPDGSNFTLKIRSTKLEDSAMYFCASSVQGGLTDTQYFGPGTRLTVL.

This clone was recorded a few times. The CDR3 reads CASRPDLTSGLEQFF. The CDR3 DNA reads as TGCGCCAGCAGGCCGGACCTGACTAGCGGGTTGGAGCAGTTCTTC. The V call is TRBV5-1, the J call TRBJ2-1, with 10 bases that match TRBD2. The junction had 12 bases not matched to a gene; V was cut back by 5 bases and J by 10 bases. CDR3 size: 15 residues. Germline CDR1 and CDR2: SGHRS and YFSETQ.

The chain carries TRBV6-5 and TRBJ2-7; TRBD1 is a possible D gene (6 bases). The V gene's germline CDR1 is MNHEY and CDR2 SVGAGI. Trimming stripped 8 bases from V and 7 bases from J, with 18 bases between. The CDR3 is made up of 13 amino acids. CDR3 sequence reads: CASQQGPNGEQYF. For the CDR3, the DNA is TGTGCCAGCCAACAGGGACCTAACGGGGAGCAGTACTTC.

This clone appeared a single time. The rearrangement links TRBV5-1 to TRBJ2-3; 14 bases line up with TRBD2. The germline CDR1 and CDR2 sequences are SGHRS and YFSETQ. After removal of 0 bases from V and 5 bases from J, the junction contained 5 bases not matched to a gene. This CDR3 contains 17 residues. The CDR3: CASSLGLAGGLVDTQYF. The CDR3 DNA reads TGCGCCAGCAGCTTGGGACTAGCGGGAGGGCTCGTAGATACGCAGTATTTT.

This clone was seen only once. DNA for the CDR3: TGTGCCAGCGGATGGGGAGATCAGCCCCAGCATTTT. Translation: CASGWGDQPQHF. The chain joins TRBV6-1 to TRBJ1-5; the D is unclear. The CDR3 length is 12 residues. Looked up from germline, CDR1 is MNHNS and CDR2 is SASEGT. The V and J ends lost 8 bases and 5 bases respectively, with 10 bases between them.

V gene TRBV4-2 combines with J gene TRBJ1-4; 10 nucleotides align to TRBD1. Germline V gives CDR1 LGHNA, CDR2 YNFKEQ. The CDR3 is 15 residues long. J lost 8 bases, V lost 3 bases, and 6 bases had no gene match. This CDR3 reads CASSHGGTGDEKLFF. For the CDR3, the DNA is TGTGCCAGCAGCCACGGGGGGACAGGGGACGAAAAACTGTTTTTT.

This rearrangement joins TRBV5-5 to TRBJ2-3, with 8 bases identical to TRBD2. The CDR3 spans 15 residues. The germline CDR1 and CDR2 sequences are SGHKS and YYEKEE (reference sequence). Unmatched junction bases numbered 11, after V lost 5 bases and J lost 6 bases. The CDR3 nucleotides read TGTGCCAGCAGACCTGGCGGCGGGAGGACCGATACGCAGTATTTT. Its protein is CASRPGGGRTDTQYF.

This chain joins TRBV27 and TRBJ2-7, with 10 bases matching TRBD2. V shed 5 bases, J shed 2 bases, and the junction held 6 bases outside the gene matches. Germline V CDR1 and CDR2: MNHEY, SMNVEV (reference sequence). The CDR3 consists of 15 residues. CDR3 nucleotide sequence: TGTGCCAGCAGTCAGACTAGCGGGCAAACCTACGAGCAGTACTTC. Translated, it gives CASSQTSGQTYEQYF.

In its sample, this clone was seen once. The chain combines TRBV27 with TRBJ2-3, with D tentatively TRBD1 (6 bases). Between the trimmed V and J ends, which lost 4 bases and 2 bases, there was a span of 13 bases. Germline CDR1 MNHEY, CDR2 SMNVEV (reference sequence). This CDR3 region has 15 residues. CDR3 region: CASSSNRAYTDTQYF. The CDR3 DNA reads TGTGCCAGCAGTTCAAACAGGGCGTACACAGATACGCAGTATTTT.

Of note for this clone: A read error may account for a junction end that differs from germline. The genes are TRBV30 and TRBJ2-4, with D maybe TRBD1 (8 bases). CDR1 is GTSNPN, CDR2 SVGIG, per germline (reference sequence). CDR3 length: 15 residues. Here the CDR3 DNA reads TGTGCCTGGAAACAGGGGGGGACGGCCAAAAACAGTCAGTACTTC. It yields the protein CAWKQGGTAKNSQYF. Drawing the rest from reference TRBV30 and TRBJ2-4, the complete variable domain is SQTIHQWPATLVQPVGSPLSLECTVEGTSNPNLYWYRQAAGRGLQLLFYSVGIGQISSEVPQNLSASRPQDRQFILSSKKLLLSDSGFYLCAWKQGGTAKNSQYFGAGTRLSVL.

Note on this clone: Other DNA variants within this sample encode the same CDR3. In nucleotides, the CDR3 is TGTGCCAGCAGTTTATCGAGCAGGGGGCCTTACGAGCAGTACTTC. This sequence encodes CASSLSSRGPYEQYF. The V call is TRBV27, the J call TRBJ2-7; 8 bases are a match to TRBD1. This CDR3 contains 15 residues. V dropped 0 bases and J dropped 4; count of bases not matched to a gene: 5. Germline CDR1 MNHEY, CDR2 SMNVEV (reference sequence).

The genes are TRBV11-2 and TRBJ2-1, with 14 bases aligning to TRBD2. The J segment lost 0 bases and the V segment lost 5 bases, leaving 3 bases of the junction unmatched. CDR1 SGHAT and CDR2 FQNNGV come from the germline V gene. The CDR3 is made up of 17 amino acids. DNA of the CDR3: TGTGCCAGCAGCCGGGGACTAGCGGGAGCCTCCTACAATGAGCAGTTCTTC. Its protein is CASSRGLAGASYNEQFF.

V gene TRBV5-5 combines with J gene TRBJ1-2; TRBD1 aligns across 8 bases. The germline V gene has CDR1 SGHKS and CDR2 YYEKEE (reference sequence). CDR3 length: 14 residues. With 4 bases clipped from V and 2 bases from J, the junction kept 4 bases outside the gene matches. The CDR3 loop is CASSPGQANYGYTF. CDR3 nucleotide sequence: TGTGCCAGCAGCCCGGGACAGGCGAACTATGGCTACACCTTC.

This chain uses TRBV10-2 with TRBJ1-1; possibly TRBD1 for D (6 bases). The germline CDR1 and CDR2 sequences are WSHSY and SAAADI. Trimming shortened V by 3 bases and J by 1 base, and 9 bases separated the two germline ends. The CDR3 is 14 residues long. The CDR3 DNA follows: TGCGCCAGCAGTGATAGGGGGAGGAACACTGAAGCTTTCTTT. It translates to CASSDRGRNTEAFF.

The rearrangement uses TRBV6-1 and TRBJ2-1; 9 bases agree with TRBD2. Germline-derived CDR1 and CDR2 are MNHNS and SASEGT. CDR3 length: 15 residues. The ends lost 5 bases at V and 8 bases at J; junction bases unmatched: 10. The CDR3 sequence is CASSTLAGSIDEQFF. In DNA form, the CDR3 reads TGTGCCAGCAGTACCCTAGCGGGAAGTATCGATGAGCAGTTCTTC.

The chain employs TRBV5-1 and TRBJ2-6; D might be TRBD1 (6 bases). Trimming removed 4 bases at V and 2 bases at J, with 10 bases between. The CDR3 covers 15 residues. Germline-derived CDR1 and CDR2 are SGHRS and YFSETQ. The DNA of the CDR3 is TGCGCCAGCAGCCAGGGACAACCTGGGGCCAACGTCCTGACTTTC. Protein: CASSQGQPGANVLTF.